Listed below are T cell receptor beta chains from one sample, sequenced in a study of cytomegalovirus exposure and HLA in healthy donors. Clones were read by immunoSEQ multiplex PCR, and TCRdb kept only the in-frame ones, dropping some. Of 60,000 to 70,000 clones in the sample, over 75% were seen once. Sequencing used PBMCs. The receptor source for this set is a man aged 40-50 years in good health and CMV-seronegative. CDR3s include the opening cysteine and the closing phenylalanine or tryptophan. A D gene is named only where the DNA matches it firmly. Clone size is not always given. Where it is, it says once, few, many or a class for expanded clones.

CDR3 | DNA | V | D | size | J
CASIDRDKLNQPQHF | TGTGCCAGTATAGACCGGGACAAACTTAATCAGCCCCAGCATTTT | TRBV25-1 | . | . | TRBJ1-5
CASSQQGGAGELFF | TGTGCCAGCAGTCAACAGGGGGGGGCCGGGGAGCTGTTTTTT | TRBV6-1 | . | once | TRBJ2-2
CASSSYYGYTF | TGTGCCAGCAGCTCGTACTATGGCTACACCTTC | TRBV6-6 | . | . | TRBJ1-2
CARSDKQGTGGAKSEKLFF | TGTGCCAGAAGCGATAAGCAAGGGACAGGGGGCGCGAAGAGCGAAAAACTGTTTTTT | TRBV5-3 | TRBD1 | few | TRBJ1-4
CASSFPENYGYTF | TGCGCCAGCAGCTTCCCGGAGAACTATGGCTACACCTTC | TRBV5-1 | . | few | TRBJ1-2
CASSEFTGYSNQPQHF | TGTGCCAGCAGTGAATTTACAGGTTATAGCAATCAGCCCCAGCATTTT | TRBV6-1 | . | . | TRBJ1-5
CASGRQGQGIQETQYF | TGTGCCAGCGGTCGGCAGGGACAGGGTATACAAGAGACCCAGTACTTC | TRBV2 | TRBD1 | . | TRBJ2-5
CASSLRTQASNSPLHF | TGTGCCAGCAGCTTGAGGACACAGGCTTCGAATTCACCCCTCCACTTT | TRBV5-6 | . | . | TRBJ1-6
CASSGGGSDTEAFF | TGCGCCAGCAGCGGCGGCGGGTCTGACACTGAAGCTTTCTTT | TRBV10-1 | . | . | TRBJ1-1
CASAKAGVYTGELFF | TGTGCCAGTGCTAAAGCGGGAGTGTACACCGGGGAGCTGTTTTTT | TRBV28 | TRBD2 | . | TRBJ2-2
CASSGTSGSGANVLTF | TGTGCCAGCAGTGGGACTAGCGGCTCTGGGGCCAACGTCCTGACTTTC | TRBV6-4 | TRBD2 | few | TRBJ2-6
CASRTSGGAGEQYF | TGTGCCAGCAGGACTAGCGGGGGGGCCGGGGAGCAGTACTTC | TRBV2 | TRBD2 | . | TRBJ2-7
CSVEVSGTYNEQFF | TGCAGCGTTGAGGTCAGCGGGACCTACAATGAGCAGTTCTTC | TRBV29-1 | TRBD2 | once | TRBJ2-1
CASSLARGADEGELFF | TGTGCCAGCAGCTTGGCCAGGGGGGCTGATGAGGGGGAGCTGTTTTTT | TRBV5-4 | . | few | TRBJ2-2
CASSRDRWGNEQFF | TGTGCCAGCTCAAGGGACAGATGGGGGAATGAGCAGTTCTTC | TRBV18 | TRBD1 | . | TRBJ2-1
CASSIGGLGSGELFF | TGTGCCAGCAGCATCGGGGGACTAGGAAGCGGGGAGCTGTTTTTT | TRBV9 | TRBD2 | . | TRBJ2-2
CSSSSTGTSGHSYNEQFF | TGTTCCAGCAGCTCTACCGGGACTAGCGGGCATAGCTACAATGAGCAGTTCTTC | TRBV7-9 | TRBD2 | . | TRBJ2-1
CASSLPPGSCFF | . | TRBV2 | . | few | TRBJ2-2
CSSSRGGANNSPLHF | TGTTCCAGCAGCCGGGGGGGGGCGAATAATTCACCCCTCCACTTT | TRBV7-9 | . | . | TRBJ1-6
CASSHRGLTGELFF | TGTGCCAGCAGCCACAGGGGGCTCACCGGGGAGCTGTTTTTT | TRBV28 | TRBD1 | . | TRBJ2-2
CASSLVAEEQYF | TGTGCCAGCAGCTTAGTAGCGGAGGAGCAGTACTTC | TRBV7-9 | . | few | TRBJ2-7
CASSDWGENTGELFF | TGTGCCAGCAGTGATTGGGGCGAGAACACCGGGGAGCTGTTTTTT | TRBV2 | . | . | TRBJ2-2